This entry is about one TCR beta chain. Its antigen remains unidentified. No qualities accompany the bases; no much larger clone lies one base away. This entry belongs to a study of radiation and T cells in renal cell carcinoma (dated by TCRdb to 2018 to 2020). Background for the entire study: Samples were obtained from a clinical trial, in which 15 Gy stereotactic body radiation therapy was delivered to primary renal cell carcinomas and nephrectomy was performed 4 weeks later. A total of 53 samples underwent TCR beta sequencing, made up of some 26 tumors and around 27 peripheral blood samples. Across all 53 samples, several million unique CDR3 nucleotide sequences encoding approximately 3,000,000 unique CDR3 amino acid sequences were identified.

The germline V and J ends show losses of 4 bases and 3 bases respectively, and no gene match explains 6 bases of the junction. CDR3 length: 17 amino acids, cysteine to phenylalanine. The kept DNA is CDR3 alone, 51 bases in frame from the first base. The germline V gene yields SGHTA for CDR1 and FQGNSA for CDR2. Summary of the overall study and its limitations: Blood repertoire dynamics were not followed beyond 4 weeks after treatment. With a single-armed trial design, the study had no way to address how radiation dose or scheduling affects the TCR repertoire. Because pretreatment tumor biopsies were not available, the baseline intratumoral presence of clonotypes could not be determined. In blood, the top tumor clonotypes increased from baseline to 2 weeks after radiation and then shrank by 4 weeks, which suggests a temporary expansion of tumor-resident clones.

According to the study, the label for this sample's time point signals: blood 2 weeks post-SBRT. The treatment or condition label, read with the paper, signifies: 15 Gy SBRT to primary tumor, nephrectomy 4 weeks later. Serial peripheral blood from radiation-treated patients was sampled at baseline, 2 weeks and 4 weeks after SBRT to track tumor-enriched clonotypes. All patients had renal cell carcinoma with clear cell pathology. The QIAamp DNA Blood Mini Kit (Qiagen) was used to prepare genomic DNA for TCR sequencing. Only samples passing all quality control checks were included in the analyses. TCR beta libraries were generated from genomic DNA with the immunoSEQ kit, following the manufacturer's recommendations. Library preparation used a first multiplex PCR with proprietary primers, then a second PCR adding unique barcodes, with bead cleanups after each round. A positive control reaction and a negative control reaction, both provided in the kit, were run with every batch of samples. The final libraries were assessed on an Agilent 4200 TapeStation D1000 ScreenTape, pooled by volume, and quantified by qPCR. Sequencing ran on an Illumina NextSeq500 with a MidOutput 150-cycle cartridge, using 156 Read1 and 15 Index1 cycles with kit custom primers. The pooled library was loaded at approximately 1 pM with an approximately 22% PhiX control spike-in. In the source study's methods: The vendor-processed data were analyzed in R, and a clonotype was defined as all T cells that share the same CDR3 nucleotide sequence. For clone abundance analyses, frequencies were normalized to the 10,000 most abundant clones in each sample. Before analysis, public T cell clones were removed, and these numbered fewer than six per sample on average. An abundance difference of at least 32-fold between compartments was the criterion for calling clonotypes tumor-enriched or baseline blood-enriched. A beta-binomial differential abundance model was used to identify clonotypes that were expanded or contracted between blood time points. The Baroni-Urbani and Buser coefficient was used to measure tumor-blood repertoire similarity, and groups were compared with two-tailed Wilcoxon tests in R. TCRdb carries this immuneACCESS record with in-frame sequences only. Its versions omit some clonotypes, under half of them owing to an unresolved V gene in the studies checked, with the rest unexplained. V and J calls and clone size are as listed in that table; D and trimming were resolved from the DNA. A total of some 120,000 clones appear in this sample, over 75% of them only once. The ten most abundant clones make up 5% to 6.5% of the sample.

This chain is built from TRBV7-2 and TRBJ2-1; 13 of the junction bases match TRBD2. This sequence originates from a man between 45 and 60 years old with renal cell carcinoma. The material sequenced was blood, taken from a patient whose treatment included radiotherapy and nephrectomy. The nucleotides read TGTGCCAGCAGCTCCACCCGGACTAGCGGGGGCTACAATGAGCAGTTCTTC. This codes for CASSSTRTSGGYNEQFF.